Presented here are 15 T cell receptor beta chains from one specimen sequenced in a study of cytomegalovirus exposure and HLA in healthy donors. The PCR employed 60 Vbeta primers together with 13 Jbeta primers. Only in-frame clones appear in the TCRdb table, and some are missing; sequencing was by immunoSEQ multiplex PCR. Of some 140,000 clones detected, about 87% appear once; the ten largest clones hold 4% to 6.5%. The sample was PBMCs. These receptors were taken from a woman aged 25 to 39 in good health and CMV-seronegative.

This clone came up once. The chain combines TRBV25-1 with TRBJ2-2; possibly TRBD1 for D (6 bases). CDR1 and CDR2 from the germline V gene are MGHDK and SYGVNS. The CDR3 consists of 16 residues. Trimming cost V 2 bases and J 1 base, with 11 bases left between them. The CDR3 loop is CASSEPGQVNTGELFF. CDR3 DNA: TGTGCCAGCAGTGAACCGGGACAAGTGAACACCGGGGAGCTGTTTTTT.

V usage is TRBV11-3 and J usage is TRBJ2-1; 9 nucleotides align to TRBD2. This CDR3 contains 15 residues. Germline lookup yields CDR1 SGHNT and CDR2 YENEEA. Trimming removed 1 base from V and 6 bases from J; junction bases left unmatched: 4. The CDR3 DNA sequence: TGTGCCAGCAGCTTAGGAGCGGGAGGTACCAATGAGCAGTTCTTC. Amino acid sequence: CASSLGAGGTNEQFF. Combining the CDR3 with reference TRBV11-3 and TRBJ2-1 gives the whole variable domain EAGVVQSPRYKIIEKKQPVAFWCNPISGHNTLYWYLQNLGQGPELLIRYENEEAVDDSQLPKDRFSAERLKGVDSTLKIQPAELGDSAVYLCASSLGAGGTNEQFFGPGTRLTVL.

The chain recombines TRBV10-3 with TRBJ1-2, with 10 bases lining up with TRBD1. The CDR3 is 15 amino acids. After removal of 0 bases from V and 4 bases from J, the junction contained 2 bases not matched to a gene. Germline-derived CDR1 and CDR2 are ENHRY and SYGVKD. The CDR3 loop reads CAISESGQGTYGYTF. In nucleotides, the CDR3 is TGTGCCATCAGTGAGTCGGGACAGGGGACCTATGGCTACACCTTC.

This rearrangement joins TRBV5-4 to TRBJ2-5, with a tentative D call TRBD1 (7 bases). This CDR3 is 16 amino acids long. The germline CDR1 and CDR2 sequences are SGHNT and YYREEE (reference sequence). Trimming took off 3 bases at V and 3 bases at J, with 18 bases between the two ends. CDR3: CASSSVQGGGKETQYF. The CDR3 DNA follows: TGTGCCAGCAGCTCAGTTCAGGGGGGCGGTAAAGAGACCCAGTACTTC.

This clone was picked up a small number of times. The chain recombines TRBV5-1 with TRBJ1-3; possibly TRBD1 for D (5 bases). The CDR3 loop spans 16 amino acids. Germline CDR1 SGHRS, CDR2 YFSETQ. Trimming took 0 bases from V and 0 from J, leaving 10 bases between them. For the CDR3, the DNA is TGCGCCAGCAGCTTGGTAGGGGCGCTCTCTGGAAACACCATATATTTT. It is translated as CASSLVGALSGNTIYF.

This clone was seen a handful of times. This chain connects TRBV4-1 to TRBJ1-6, with 9 bases lining up with TRBD1. The CDR3 runs to 20 residues. V lost 3 bases to trimming and J lost 5 bases; unmatched junction nucleotides: 17. Germline values: CDR1 MGHRA, CDR2 YSYEKL. This CDR3 reads CASSQAPGQGTLLNNSPLHF. CDR3 coding DNA: TGCGCCAGCAGCCAGGCTCCGGGACAGGGCACTCTGCTCAATAATTCACCCCTCCACTTT.

This chain uses TRBV7-2 with TRBJ2-2; 7 bases align to TRBD2. This CDR3 comprises 16 residues. V dropped 5 bases and J dropped 0; count of bases not matched to a gene: 6. Germline loops: CDR1 SGHTA, CDR2 FQGNSA. The CDR3 protein is CASSPHLAANTGELFF. CDR3 DNA: TGTGCCAGCAGCCCACATCTAGCGGCGAACACCGGGGAGCTGTTTTTT.

A few counts support this clone. The gene calls are TRBV28 and TRBJ2-6, with 7 bases matching TRBD2. The V and J ends lost 8 bases and 0 bases, in that order; junction bases with no gene match: 10. Germline lookup yields CDR1 MDHEN and CDR2 SYDVKM. The CDR3 runs to 17 residues. In DNA, the CDR3 is TGTGCCAGCTCATCCTGGGGGGGGAGCTCTGGGGCCAACGTCCTGACTTTC. Encoded protein: CASSSWGGSSGANVLTF.

The chain has TRBV7-8 and TRBJ2-7; 12 nucleotides match TRBD1. This CDR3 region has 15 residues. From germline, CDR1 is SGHVS and CDR2 FQNEAQ. The J segment lost 8 bases and the V segment lost 0 bases, leaving 5 bases of the junction unmatched. The chain's CDR3 is CASSLAPGQGAKQYF. The CDR3 bases are TGTGCCAGCAGCTTAGCGCCGGGACAGGGGGCGAAGCAGTACTTC. The full variable domain, with the rest looked up from reference TRBV7-8 and TRBJ2-7, is GAGVSQSPRYKVAKRGQDVALRCDPISGHVSLFWYQQALGQGPEFLTYFQNEAQLDKSGLPSDRFFAERPEGSVSTLKIQRTQQEDSAVYLCASSLAPGQGAKQYFGPGTRLTVT.

For the CDR3, the DNA is TGTGCCAGCAGCTTATCAGGGGGCAGGGAGACCCAGTACTTC. Amino acids: CASSLSGGRETQYF. This chain uses TRBV7-9 with TRBJ2-5; 8 bases are shared with TRBD1. Per the germline V gene, CDR1 is SEHNR and CDR2 is FQNEAQ (reference sequence). The CDR3 consists of 14 residues. J lost 5 bases, V lost 2 bases, and 4 bases had no gene match.

The chain combines TRBV27 with TRBJ2-2, with D possibly TRBD2 on 5 matching bases. This CDR3 is 15 amino acids long. CDR1 and CDR2 from the germline V gene are MNHEY and SMNVEV (reference sequence). V lost 6 bases to trimming and J lost 4 bases, with 15 bases between them. CDR3 DNA: TGTGCCAGCAGGGCGGTAAAAGGAGGCACCGGGGAGCTGTTTTTT. Translated, it gives CASRAVKGGTGELFF.

This clone was counted only a few times. This chain joins TRBV28 and TRBJ1-3; 9 bases match TRBD1. The CDR3 spans 14 residues. CDR1 is MDHEN, CDR2 SYDVKM, per germline. Trimming at V came to 6 bases and at J to 1 base, leaving 1 base not matched to a gene. The CDR3 loop reads CASRQGASGNTIYF. The CDR3 DNA reads as TGTGCCAGCAGACAGGGGGCTTCTGGAAACACCATATATTTT. Full variable domain (outside the CDR3, taken from reference TRBV28 and TRBJ1-3): DVKVTQSSRYLVKRTGEKVFLECVQDMDHENMFWYRQDPGLGLRLIYFSYDVKMKEKGDIPEGYSVSREKKERFSLILESASTNQTSMYLCASRQGASGNTIYFGEGSWLTVV.

The J gene is TRBJ1-1, the V gene TRBV7-9; D uncertain. V dropped 6 bases and J dropped 4 bases, with 12 bases sitting between them. Germline loops: CDR1 SEHNR, CDR2 FQNEAQ (reference sequence). The CDR3 loop spans 13 amino acids. In nucleotides, the CDR3 is TGTGCCAGCAGTTCTGGGTGGGCCACTGAAGCTTTCTTT. Translation: CASSSGWATEAFF.

The rearrangement links TRBV10-3 to TRBJ2-4; 9 nucleotides line up with TRBD1. This CDR3 region has 16 residues. The junction had 15 bases not matched to a gene; V was cut back by 4 bases and J by 11 bases. CDR1 and CDR2 (germline): ENHRY, SYGVKD. This CDR3 reads CAISASFRDRDLFQYF. The DNA of the CDR3 is TGTGCCATCAGTGCCTCCTTTAGGGACAGGGACCTCTTTCAGTACTTC.

Only one count was recorded for this clone. The CDR3 bases are TGTGCCAGCGGACGAGGGGGCCCGAGCTCCTACGAGCAGTACTTC. It yields the protein CASGRGGPSSYEQYF. This rearrangement joins TRBV27 to TRBJ2-7; TRBD1 matches 7 bases. This CDR3 is 15 amino acids long. The germline V gene encodes CDR1 MNHEY and CDR2 SMNVEV (reference sequence). J lost 0 bases, V lost 8 bases, and 10 bases had no gene match.